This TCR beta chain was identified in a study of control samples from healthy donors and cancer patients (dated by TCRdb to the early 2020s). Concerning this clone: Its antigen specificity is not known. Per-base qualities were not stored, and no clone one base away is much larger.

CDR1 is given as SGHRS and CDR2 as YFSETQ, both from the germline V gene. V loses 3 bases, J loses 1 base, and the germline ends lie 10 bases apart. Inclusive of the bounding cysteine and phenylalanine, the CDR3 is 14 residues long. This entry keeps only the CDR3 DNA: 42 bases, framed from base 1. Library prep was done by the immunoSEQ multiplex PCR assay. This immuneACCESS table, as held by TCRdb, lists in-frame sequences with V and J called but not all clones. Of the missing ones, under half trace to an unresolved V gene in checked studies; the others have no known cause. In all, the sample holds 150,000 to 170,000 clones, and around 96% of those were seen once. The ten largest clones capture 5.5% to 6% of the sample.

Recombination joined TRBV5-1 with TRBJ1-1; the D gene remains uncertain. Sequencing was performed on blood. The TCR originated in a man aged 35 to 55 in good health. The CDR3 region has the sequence CASSSVGGNTEAFF. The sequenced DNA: TGCGCCAGCAGCTCCGTTGGAGGGAACACTGAAGCTTTCTTT.